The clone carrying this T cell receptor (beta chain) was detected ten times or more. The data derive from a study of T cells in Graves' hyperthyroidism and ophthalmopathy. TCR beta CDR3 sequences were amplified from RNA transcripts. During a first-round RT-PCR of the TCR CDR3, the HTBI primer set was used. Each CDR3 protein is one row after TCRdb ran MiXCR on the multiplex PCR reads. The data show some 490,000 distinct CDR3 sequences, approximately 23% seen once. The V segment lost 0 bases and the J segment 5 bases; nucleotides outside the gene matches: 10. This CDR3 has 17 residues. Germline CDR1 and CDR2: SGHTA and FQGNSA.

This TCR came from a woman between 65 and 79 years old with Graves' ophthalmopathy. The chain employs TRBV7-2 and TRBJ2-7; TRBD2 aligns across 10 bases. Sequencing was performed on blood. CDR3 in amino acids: CASSLARASGRANEQYF. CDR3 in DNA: TGTGCCAGCAGCTTAGCGAGGGCCAGCGGGAGGGCCAACGAGCAGTACTTC.